This entry lists 16 T cell receptor beta chains sequenced from one sample in a study of blood T cells in healthy people across ages. Next came a second PCR, run for about 6 to 12 cycles, which used a sample-barcoded 5' primer along with a J-beta primer mix. One entry per CDR3 protein results from TCRdb running MiXCR on the 5' RACE reads. The sample shows roughly 1,100,000 distinct CDR3 sequences, under 30% of them seen only once. The sample was also reused in another study, on T cells of mothers and their children.

Sequencing used blood. These receptors originate from a girl aged 2 to 10 in good health.

This clonotype was seen more than once but under ten times. The chain employs TRBV6-1 and TRBJ2-1, with TRBD2 matching over 10 bases. Germline V gene sequence: CDR1 MNHNS, CDR2 SASEGT. The CDR3 is 14 residues long. The junction had 4 bases not matched to a gene; V was cut back by 6 bases and J by 5 bases. The CDR3: CASRLAGRNNEQFF. CDR3 in DNA: TGTGCCAGCAGACTAGCGGGACGAAACAATGAGCAGTTCTTC.

This clonotype was recorded a few times. The chain employs TRBV21-1 and TRBJ2-5. The closer fit of TRBJ2-7 to the DNA end suggests the J call may be wrong. TRBV21-1 is noted as a pseudogene. This CDR3 has 15 amino acids. CDR3 protein: CASSNLDGRYYEQYF. The CDR3 bases are TGTGCCAGCAGCAATCTAGATGGCAGATACTACGAGCAGTACTTC.

V gene TRBV15 combines with J gene TRBJ2-5; D is perhaps TRBD1 or TRBD2 (5 bases each). Germline V gives CDR1 LNHNV, CDR2 YYDKDF (reference sequence). The CDR3 spans 14 residues. The V end lost 6 bases, the J end lost 5 bases, and 16 bases lay between the germline ends. The CDR3 loop reads CATRGPGLKETQYF. The CDR3 DNA sequence: TGTGCCACCAGGGGACCGGGGCTAAAGGAGACCCAGTACTTC.

The V and J genes are TRBV12-5 and TRBJ1-4; D remains ambiguous. Germline V gene lookup returns CDR1 LGHNT and CDR2 FRNRAP. CDR3 length: 15 residues. V dropped 7 bases and J dropped 3 bases, with 15 bases sitting between them. The CDR3: CASASLLGPNEKLFF. CDR3 sequence (DNA): TGTGCTAGTGCCTCTCTGCTTGGACCTAATGAAAAACTGTTTTTT.

The V gene is TRBV4-1, the J gene TRBJ1-1; no definite D call. Germline-derived CDR1 and CDR2 are MGHRA and YSYEKL. Trimming took off 5 bases at V and 1 base at J, with 11 bases between the two ends. The CDR3 has 14 amino acids. The CDR3 DNA is TGCGCCAGCAGCAACGTCAGGACGAACACTGAAGCTTTCTTT. It encodes CASSNVRTNTEAFF.

This clonotype occurred a few times. The V call is TRBV15, the J call TRBJ2-5; 10 positions match TRBD2. After removal of 4 bases from V and 4 bases from J, the junction contained 15 bases not matched to a gene. The CDR3 extends over 18 amino acids. Germline V gives CDR1 LNHNV, CDR2 YYDKDF (reference sequence). Written as DNA, the CDR3 is TGTGCCACCAGCACAACCTTGGGAGGGACTAGCGAGTCAGAGACCCAGTACTTC. Translating gives CATSTTLGGTSESETQYF.

This clonotype was seen a few times. This chain joins TRBV9 and TRBJ1-2, with D possibly being TRBD1 (5 bases). The CDR3 runs 15 residues. Per germline, CDR1 SGDLS and CDR2 YYNGEE. Trimming cost V 0 bases and J 3 bases, with 12 bases left between them. CDR3: CASSVDWGADYGYTF. DNA for the CDR3: TGTGCCAGCAGCGTAGACTGGGGCGCAGACTATGGCTACACCTTC.

The chain links TRBV6-1 to TRBJ2-6; 11 bases fit TRBD1. Germline V gene lookup returns CDR1 MNHNS and CDR2 SASEGT. The junction had 6 bases not matched to a gene; V was cut back by 6 bases and J by 2 bases. This CDR3 region has 17 residues. The CDR3 sequence: CASRQDRGLTGANVLTF. CDR3 nucleotide sequence: TGTGCCAGCAGGCAGGACAGGGGGCTAACTGGGGCCAACGTCCTGACTTTC.

V and J are TRBV5-1 and TRBJ2-5, with D hard to call. Between the trimmed V and J ends, which lost 0 bases and 2 bases, there was a span of 5 bases. Germline V gene data show CDR1 as SGHRS and CDR2 as YFSETQ. The CDR3 totals 13 residues. CDR3 sequence: CASSLATQETQYF. The CDR3 bases are TGCGCCAGCAGCTTGGCCACACAAGAGACCCAGTACTTC.

This clonotype appeared a few times. The CDR3 is CASSLEGQAFF. The CDR3 region has the DNA TGTGCCAGCAGCCTAGAAGGTCAAGCTTTCTTT. The chain is built from TRBV3-1 and TRBJ1-1, with D unresolved. The ends were cut back, 4 bases at V and 9 bases at J, with 9 bases in the middle. CDR1 and CDR2 from the germline V gene are LGHDT and YNNKEL (reference sequence). The CDR3 consists of 11 residues.

This clonotype appeared a few times. The chain has TRBV12-3 or TRBV12-4 and TRBJ2-1, with 12 bases that match TRBD2. V shed 6 bases and J 8 bases; nucleotides not matched to a gene: 8. The CDR3 runs to 15 residues. CDR3 protein: CASSPLAGGEDEQFF. The CDR3 bases are TGTGCCAGCAGCCCCCTAGCGGGAGGGGAGGATGAGCAGTTCTTC.

This rearrangement joins TRBV12-3 or TRBV12-4 to TRBJ1-1; D is undetermined. V lost 6 bases and J lost 0, with 23 bases in between. This CDR3 spans 18 amino acids. The CDR3 bases are TGTGCCAGCAGGCTCAGAGGCCCAATTGAAGGTCTGAACACTGAAGCTTTCTTT. Translation: CASRLRGPIEGLNTEAFF.

This sequence joins TRBV7-8 and TRBJ2-2; 7 nucleotides line up with TRBD1. V lost 3 bases to trimming and J lost 2 bases; unmatched junction nucleotides: 9. CDR1 is SGHVS, CDR2 FQNEAQ, per germline. The CDR3 totals 17 residues. This CDR3 reads CASSFRREGANTGELFF. CDR3 in DNA: TGTGCCAGCAGCTTTCGCCGTGAGGGGGCAAACACCGGGGAGCTGTTTTTT.

This chain joins TRBV6-2 or TRBV6-3 and TRBJ2-7, with D tentatively TRBD1 or TRBD2 (5 bases each). The CDR3 has 14 amino acids. In germline, CDR1 is MNHEY, CDR2 SVGEGT. Trimming cost V 5 bases and J 4 bases, with 15 bases left between them. In DNA form, the CDR3 reads TGTGCCAGCAGTCTCCGGGACCAATATTACGAGCAGTACTTC. Protein product: CASSLRDQYYEQYF.

The table lists this clonotype with a few counts. CDR3 residues: CSARDGYGGDSTQYF. The CDR3 region has the DNA TGCAGTGCTAGAGATGGATACGGCGGGGATTCGACGCAGTATTTT. The V call is TRBV20-1, the J call TRBJ2-3; tentative D call: TRBD2 (6 bases). V lost 0 bases and J 9 bases, leaving 19 bases between the germline ends. The length of the CDR3 is 15 residues. Germline lookup yields CDR1 DFQATT and CDR2 SNEGSKA (reference sequence).

This clonotype showed up just a few times. The chain links TRBV29-1 to TRBJ1-2; no clear D. The germline V and J ends were trimmed by 6 bases and 2 bases, with 16 bases remaining between them. The CDR3 is made up of 14 amino acids. The germline V gene has CDR1 SQVTM and CDR2 ANQGSEA. The CDR3 region has the DNA TGCAGCGTAGGCTCGGTGAACAGCAACTATGGCTACACCTTC. Residues: CSVGSVNSNYGYTF. The full variable domain, with the rest looked up from reference TRBV29-1 and TRBJ1-2, is SAVISQKPSRDICQRGTSLTIQCQVDSQVTMMFWYRQQPGQSLTLIATANQGSEATYESGFVIDKFPISRPNLTFSTLTVSNMSPEDSSIYLCSVGSVNSNYGYTFGSGTRLTVV.